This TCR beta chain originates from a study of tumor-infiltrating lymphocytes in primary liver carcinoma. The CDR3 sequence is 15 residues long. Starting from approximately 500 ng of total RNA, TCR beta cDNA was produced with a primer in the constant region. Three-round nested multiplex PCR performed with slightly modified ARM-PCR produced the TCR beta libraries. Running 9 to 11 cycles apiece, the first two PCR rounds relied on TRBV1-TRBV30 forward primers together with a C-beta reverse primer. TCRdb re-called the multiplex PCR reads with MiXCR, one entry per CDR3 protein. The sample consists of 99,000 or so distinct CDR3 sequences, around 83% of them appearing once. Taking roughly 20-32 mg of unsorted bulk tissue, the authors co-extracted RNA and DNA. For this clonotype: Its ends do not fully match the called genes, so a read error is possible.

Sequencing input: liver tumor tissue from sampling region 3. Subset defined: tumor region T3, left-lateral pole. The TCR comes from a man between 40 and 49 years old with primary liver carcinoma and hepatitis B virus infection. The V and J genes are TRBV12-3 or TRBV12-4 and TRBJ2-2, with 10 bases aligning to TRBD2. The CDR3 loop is CATSGLAATTGELFF. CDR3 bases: TGTGCCACCAGTGGACTAGCGGCTACCACCGGGGAGCTGTTTTTT.